These 29 T cell receptor beta chains originate from one sample sequenced in a study of cytomegalovirus exposure and HLA in healthy donors. PCR amplification relied on 60 Vbeta primers (plus 13 Jbeta primers). Clones were read by immunoSEQ multiplex PCR, and TCRdb kept only the in-frame ones, dropping some. This specimen shows approximately 37,000 clones; the ten leading clones hold over 3.5%. The specimen was PBMCs. These receptor sequences come from a male donor in good health and CMV-seronegative.

The V and J genes are TRBV13 and TRBJ1-5; D is unresolved. The CDR3 is 13 residues long. Germline V gene sequence: CDR1 PRHDT, CDR2 FYEKMQ (reference sequence). The V end was cut by 0 bases, the J end by 6 bases, with 6 bases between. The CDR3 reads CASSLGKSQPQHF. Written as DNA, the CDR3 is TGTGCCAGCAGCTTAGGAAAGAGTCAGCCCCAGCATTTT.

The CDR3 DNA reads TGCAGCGTTGAACCGCCAGCCAGGGAGACCCAGTACTTC. Translated, it gives CSVEPPARETQYF. This chain uses TRBV29-1 with TRBJ2-5, with D unclear. Trimming removed 2 bases from V and 5 bases from J, with 12 bases in between. The germline gives CDR1 SQVTM, CDR2 ANQGSEA. CDR3 length: 13 residues.

This chain links TRBV6-6 with TRBJ1-1; 9 bases line up with TRBD1. J was trimmed by 4 bases and V by 1 base; bases with no gene match: 4. Germline lookup yields CDR1 MNHNY and CDR2 SVGAGI (reference sequence). This CDR3 region has 15 residues. Here the CDR3 DNA reads TGTGCCAGCAGTTACTTGGTGACAGGGGGCACTGAAGCTTTCTTT. This encodes CASSYLVTGGTEAFF.

V usage is TRBV18 and J usage is TRBJ2-7; 8 bases align to TRBD1. The junction had 5 bases not matched to a gene; V was cut back by 3 bases and J by 4 bases. This CDR3 has 14 residues. Germline-derived CDR1 and CDR2 are KGHSH and LQKENI. CDR3 sequence (DNA): TGTGCCAGCTCACCGAAGACAGGGGCATACGAGCAGTACTTC. This sequence encodes CASSPKTGAYEQYF.

V is TRBV18 and J is TRBJ2-3, with TRBD2 matching over 7 bases. Germline V gene sequence: CDR1 KGHSH, CDR2 LQKENI. With V trimmed by 2 bases and J by 1 base, 0 bases remained unmatched. CDR3 size: 14 residues. CDR3 region: CASSPGGGTDTQYF. DNA for the CDR3: TGTGCCAGCTCACCAGGGGGGGGCACAGATACGCAGTATTTT.

The genes are TRBV19 and TRBJ2-7; maybe TRBD2 (5 bases). The germline V gene encodes CDR1 LNHDA and CDR2 SQIVND (reference sequence). The CDR3 loop spans 14 amino acids. Trimming took 6 bases from V and 7 from J, leaving 19 bases between them. The chain's CDR3 is CASSLSTTWEEQYF. The CDR3 nucleotides read TGTGCCAGTAGCCTCTCGACAACTTGGGAGGAGCAGTACTTC.

As DNA, the CDR3 is TGTGCCAGCAGAGGTCCGGGACATCGGCTCCCTGAAGCTTTCTTT. Translation gives CASRGPGHRLPEAFF. The chain has TRBV6-5 and TRBJ1-1; tentatively, D is TRBD1 (6 bases). The germline V gene has CDR1 MNHEY and CDR2 SVGAGI. The germline V and J ends were trimmed by 6 bases and 6 bases, with 20 bases remaining between them. This CDR3 is built from 15 residues.

V gene TRBV2 combines with J gene TRBJ1-5; 9 positions match TRBD1. V lost 6 bases and J lost 2; bases outside the gene matches: 8. This CDR3 region has 16 residues. CDR1 and CDR2 from the germline V gene are SNHLY and FYNNEI. The CDR3 protein is CASRPFTGGGNQPQHF. CDR3 DNA: TGTGCCAGCAGGCCCTTTACAGGGGGCGGCAATCAGCCCCAGCATTTT.

This sequence joins TRBV6-5 and TRBJ1-6; D possibly corresponds to TRBD1 (5 bases). The CDR3 sequence is 14 residues long. V was trimmed by 3 bases and J by 10 bases, leaving 13 bases between them. Germline V gene sequence: CDR1 MNHEY, CDR2 SVGAGI. CDR3 sequence reads: CASSYGQGISPLHF. Written as DNA, the CDR3 is TGTGCCAGCAGTTATGGGCAGGGTATCTCACCCCTCCACTTT.

V and J are TRBV7-2 and TRBJ2-1; 16 bases match TRBD2. V dropped 6 bases and J dropped 12; count of bases not matched to a gene: 8. From germline, CDR1 is SGHTA and CDR2 FQGNSA. The CDR3 has 15 amino acids. The CDR3, as DNA: TGTGCCAGCAGGGCAGGGACTAGCGGGGGGGCCGGGCAGTTCTTC. Translated, it gives CASRAGTSGGAGQFF.

CDR3 nucleotides: TGTGCCAGCAGCTTGGACAGGTCCCACGAGCAGTACTTC. This translates into CASSLDRSHEQYF. This chain uses TRBV5-4 with TRBJ2-7, with D possibly being TRBD1 (5 bases). V gave up 0 bases and J gave up 5 bases, with 9 bases separating them. The CDR3 consists of 13 residues. Germline lookup yields CDR1 SGHNT and CDR2 YYREEE (reference sequence).

V gene TRBV4-1 combines with J gene TRBJ2-1; D is possibly TRBD1 (5 bases). The CDR3 sequence is 14 residues long. Trimming pared 6 bases from V and 7 bases from J, leaving 16 bases between. Germline lookup yields CDR1 MGHRA and CDR2 YSYEKL. The CDR3: CASSAGLLGNEQFF. The CDR3 DNA follows: TGCGCCAGCAGTGCAGGGCTTTTGGGGAATGAGCAGTTCTTC.

V gene TRBV18 combines with J gene TRBJ1-5, with D maybe TRBD1 (6 bases). Germline CDR1 is KGHSH and CDR2 is LQKENI. V lost 2 bases to trimming and J lost 1 base, with 12 bases between them. This CDR3 is built from 16 residues. The CDR3 DNA reads as TGTGCCAGCTCACCAGTTAACAGGGACAGCAATCAGCCCCAGCATTTT. It encodes CASSPVNRDSNQPQHF.

The J gene is TRBJ1-2, the V gene TRBV29-1; D is undetermined. The CDR3 totals 12 residues. Deletions cut 3 bases from V and 5 bases from J, with 10 bases between. CDR1 SQVTM and CDR2 ANQGSEA come from the germline V gene. CDR3 bases: TGCAGCGTTGAGGTTCTACCTTATGGCTACACCTTC. It specifies CSVEVLPYGYTF.

V is TRBV4-1 and J is TRBJ1-4; no clear D gene. There are 15 residues in the CDR3. Germline V gene lookup returns CDR1 MGHRA and CDR2 YSYEKL. Trimming left V 6 bases short and J 0 bases short, with 11 bases between. CDR3 in DNA: TGCGCCAGCAGACACCAGACTACAACTAATGAAAAACTGTTTTTT. It translates to CASRHQTTTNEKLFF.

This chain links TRBV18 with TRBJ2-3; 9 nucleotides line up with TRBD1. This CDR3 is 13 amino acids long. With V trimmed by 8 bases and J by 8 bases, 8 bases remained unmatched. Germline V lookup: CDR1 KGHSH, CDR2 LQKENI. Here the CDR3 DNA reads TGTGCCAGCACCGAACAGGGGGCGACTACGCAGTATTTT. Protein: CASTEQGATTQYF.

The genes are TRBV13 and TRBJ2-1; 13 nucleotides agree with TRBD2. With V trimmed by 5 bases and J by 9 bases, 7 bases remained unmatched. The CDR3 length is 15 residues. CDR1 is PRHDT, CDR2 FYEKMQ, per germline (reference sequence). As DNA, the CDR3 is TGTGCCAGCAGCCAACTAGCGGGGGGGGCTAGTGAGCAGTTCTTC. Protein product: CASSQLAGGASEQFF.

V is TRBV7-2 and J is TRBJ2-7, with a possible D match to TRBD2 (6 bases). The CDR3 sequence is 16 residues long. Germline CDR1 and CDR2: SGHTA and FQGNSA. The V gene lost 1 base and the J gene lost 6 bases, with 19 bases spanning the gap. CDR3: CASSLVGAGSLLEQYF. CDR3 nucleotides: TGTGCCAGCAGCTTAGTTGGCGCGGGGTCCCTCCTCGAGCAGTACTTC.

Points on this clone: At the DNA level, this CDR3 is encoded by other sequences in the same sample as well. The genes are TRBV5-1 and TRBJ1-4, with 10 positions matching TRBD1. The junction had 6 bases not matched to a gene; V was cut back by 5 bases and J by 8 bases. The CDR3 length is 14 residues. The germline gives CDR1 SGHRS, CDR2 YFSETQ. CDR3 in DNA: TGCGCCAGCAGGCCCGGGACAGGGGTAGAAAAACTGTTTTTT. Protein: CASRPGTGVEKLFF.

This chain uses TRBV2 with TRBJ1-5; D might be TRBD1 (6 bases). This CDR3 has 14 amino acids. V was trimmed by 5 bases and J by 5 bases, leaving 13 bases between them. Looked up from germline, CDR1 is SNHLY and CDR2 is FYNNEI. The CDR3 DNA reads as TGTGCCAGCAGTCTACAGGGTTCGGATCAGCCCCAGCATTTT. This translates into CASSLQGSDQPQHF.

The chain employs TRBV5-8 and TRBJ1-4, with D unresolved. The CDR3 consists of 14 residues. The V gene lost 0 bases and the J gene lost 5 bases, with 8 bases spanning the gap. CDR1 and CDR2 (germline): SGHTS, YDEGEE. The CDR3 loop reads CASSLGRGNEKLFF. CDR3 coding DNA: TGTGCCAGCAGCTTGGGACGAGGAAATGAAAAACTGTTTTTT.

The chain links TRBV6-1 to TRBJ1-4, with 8 bases aligning to TRBD1. The CDR3 consists of 15 residues. CDR1 and CDR2 from the germline V gene are MNHNS and SASEGT. V lost 4 bases, J lost 3 bases, and 4 bases stayed unmatched. CDR3 in amino acids: CASSAWTGSNEKLFF. CDR3 in DNA: TGTGCCAGCAGTGCCTGGACAGGGTCTAATGAAAAACTGTTTTTT.

The chain uses TRBV7-8 and TRBJ1-5, with a tentative D call TRBD1 (5 bases). Germline CDR1 and CDR2: SGHVS and FQNEAQ. Trimming pared 3 bases from V and 0 bases from J, leaving 6 bases between. CDR3 length: 14 residues. The CDR3 DNA sequence: TGTGCCAGCAGCTTCGGACATAGCAATCAGCCCCAGCATTTT. It translates to CASSFGHSNQPQHF. The variable domain in full, completed from reference TRBV7-8 and TRBJ1-5, reads GAGVSQSPRYKVAKRGQDVALRCDPISGHVSLFWYQQALGQGPEFLTYFQNEAQLDKSGLPSDRFFAERPEGSVSTLKIQRTQQEDSAVYLCASSFGHSNQPQHFGDGTRLSIL.

The chain uses TRBV5-6 and TRBJ1-2; D gene uncertain. Germline CDR1 is SGHDT and CDR2 is YYEEEE. This CDR3 spans 14 amino acids. Trimming removed 0 bases from V and 4 bases from J, with 10 bases in between. The CDR3 is CASSLENTAYGYTF. In DNA, the CDR3 is TGTGCCAGCAGCTTGGAAAACACCGCCTATGGCTACACCTTC. Looking up the rest from reference TRBV5-6 and TRBJ1-2 gives the full variable domain: DAGVTQSPTHLIKTRGQQVTLRCSPKSGHDTVSWYQQALGQGPQFIFQYYEEEERQRGNFPDRFSGHQFPNYSSELNVNALLLGDSALYLCASSLENTAYGYTFGSGTRLTVV.

The chain uses TRBV6-1 and TRBJ1-3, with D perhaps TRBD1 (5 bases). The CDR3 spans 14 residues. V dropped 5 bases and J dropped 2 bases, with 10 bases sitting between them. Germline V gene data show CDR1 as MNHNS and CDR2 as SASEGT. The CDR3: CASSRGGTGNTIYF. The CDR3 DNA sequence: TGTGCCAGCAGTAGGGGAGGGACTGGAAACACCATATATTTT.

The CDR3 DNA is TGTGCCAGCACCCTGAGACCAGGGGATGCCTACGAGCAGTACTTC. Its protein product is CASTLRPGDAYEQYF. The chain couples TRBV7-6 to TRBJ2-7; a weak D match, TRBD1 (6 bases). The CDR3 runs 15 residues. The V end was cut by 7 bases, the J end by 2 bases, with 18 bases between. Germline V gives CDR1 SGHVS, CDR2 FNYEAQ.

The chain combines TRBV19 with TRBJ2-3; 10 positions agree with TRBD2. The V and J ends lost 5 bases and 0 bases, in that order; junction bases with no gene match: 8. Per the germline V gene, CDR1 is LNHDA and CDR2 is SQIVND (reference sequence). This CDR3 spans 17 amino acids. The CDR3 loop reads CASSLRTSGSSTDTQYF. The CDR3 coding sequence is TGTGCCAGTAGTCTTCGGACTAGCGGTTCTAGCACAGATACGCAGTATTTT.

The chain uses TRBV28 and TRBJ1-5, with D perhaps TRBD1 (6 bases). Looked up from germline, CDR1 is MDHEN and CDR2 is SYDVKM. The CDR3 covers 17 residues. Between the trimmed V and J ends, which lost 4 bases and 4 bases, there was a span of 20 bases. CDR3 sequence reads: CASSSLRTAIKNQPQHF. CDR3 coding DNA: TGTGCCAGCAGTTCACTCCGGACAGCAATCAAGAATCAGCCCCAGCATTTT.

The V and J genes are TRBV5-5 and TRBJ1-4; tentatively, D is TRBD1 (6 bases). This CDR3 is built from 15 residues. In germline, CDR1 is SGHKS, CDR2 YYEKEE (reference sequence). Deletions cut 2 bases from V and 4 bases from J, with 12 bases between. This CDR3 reads CASSFTGGFNEKLFF. The CDR3 DNA is TGTGCCAGCAGCTTTACGGGGGGCTTTAATGAAAAACTGTTTTTT.